This T cell receptor beta chain was identified during a study of cytomegalovirus exposure and HLA in healthy donors. In the study overall: From HLA-typed donors, an early data release held tens of millions of unique TCRs.

With regard to this clone: Its antigen remains unidentified.

Study outcomes and limitations: Presence/absence analyses assumed roughly uniform sequencing depth across donors. A later analysis found TCR association rates differed by HLA locus, highest for DRB1 and lowest for HLA-C. Using the classifier, cytomegalovirus status was reportedly diagnosed with high specificity and sensitivity.

CDR1 SGHTS and CDR2 YDEGEE come from the germline V gene. The CDR3 contains 12 residues. Between the trimmed V and J ends, which lost 2 bases and 9 bases, there was a span of 12 bases. Primers included in the PCR were 60 Vbeta and 13 Jbeta primers. TCRdb's copy holds only in-frame clones and misses some; the assay was immunoSEQ multiplex PCR. The sample records about 54,000 clones, 82% being singletons. Sequencing was done on a sample of PBMCs. V is TRBV5-8 and J is TRBJ2-7; D is perhaps TRBD1 (5 bases). The source is a young woman in good health and CMV-seronegative. CDR3 coding DNA: TGTGCCAGCAGCTTAACACCAAGGGGGCAGTACTTC. As protein: CASSLTPRGQYF.